This T cell receptor (beta chain) was identified during a study of T-cell memory formation after mild COVID-19. TCR alpha and TCR beta cDNA libraries carrying sample barcodes and UMIs were produced by 5'RACE using constant-segment primers. TCRdb processed the 5' RACE reads anew with MiXCR; each CDR3 protein has one entry. This sample has 450,000 to 650,000 distinct CDR3 sequences, with over 15% found just once. Findings and caveats of the study: Among clones peaking at day 37 in the second wave, SARS-CoV-2 specificity remained unconfirmed.

Of note for this clonotype: The target antigen is unknown.

The V gene end was trimmed by 9 bases and the J gene end by 4 bases; junction bases not matched to a gene: 9. CDR1 and CDR2 from the germline V gene are PRHDT and FYEKMQ (reference sequence). The CDR3 has 15 amino acids. V gene TRBV13 combines with J gene TRBJ2-3; 11 positions agree with TRBD2. The sequenced sample was PBMCs or a T cell subset sorted from them (not recorded which). The clonotype was recovered from an adult woman who had mild COVID-19 (a few samples of this study predate the infection). Cell type and time point are not known. The chain's CDR3 is CASNSGGAGADTQYF. The CDR3 bases are TGTGCCAGTAATAGCGGGGGGGCCGGGGCAGATACGCAGTATTTT.